There are a few counts of the clone carrying this T cell receptor (beta chain). These data belong to a study of T cell changes during pregnancy in multiple sclerosis. The assay was immunoSEQ multiplex PCR, and TCRdb's table has in-frame clones only and misses some. The profile shows 55,000 to 65,000 clones, about nine tenths of them singletons. Per the germline V gene, CDR1 is SGHDN and CDR2 is FVKESK. The CDR3 totals 13 residues. Trimming shortened V by 5 bases and J by 7 bases, and 9 bases separated the two germline ends. The V gene is TRBV14, the J gene TRBJ1-6, with TRBD1 as a possible D gene (6 bases). This TCR was sampled from a female donor in good health, enrolled as a control in a pregnancy study. Source: peripheral blood, taken in the first trimester of pregnancy. CDR3 region: CASSFGTNSPLHF. CDR3 in DNA: TGTGCCAGCAGCTTCGGGACAAATTCACCCCTCCACTTT.